The 30 T cell receptor beta chains below were found in one sample sequenced in a study of Graves' ophthalmopathy and Graves' hyperthyroidism. From RNA, the CDR3 regions of TCR beta chains were amplified and sequenced. The first round was an RT-PCR with HTBI primers, and the second round was a multiplex PCR. From the multiplex PCR reads, TCRdb called clonotypes with MiXCR, one entry per CDR3 protein. This table has some 380,000 distinct CDR3 sequences, 15% appearing once. Material for sequencing was peripheral blood. These receptor sequences come from a woman under 30 with stable Graves' hyperthyroidism.

With respect to this clonotype: A much more abundant neighbour one base away suggests this may be a read error. The V gene is TRBV20-1, the J gene TRBJ1-1; 7 nucleotides agree with TRBD1. The length of the CDR3 is 15 residues. Looked up from germline, CDR1 is DFQATT and CDR2 is SNEGSKA (reference sequence). The CDR3 sequence: CSVEDRRRVNTESFF. The CDR3, as DNA: TGCAGTGTCGAGGACAGGCGGCGGGTGAACACTGAATCTTTCTTT.

This clonotype was seen a handful of times. This rearrangement joins TRBV4-1 to TRBJ2-7; TRBD1 is a possible D gene (6 bases). CDR1 and CDR2 from the germline V gene are MGHRA and YSYEKL. CDR3 length: 15 amino acids. The V gene lost 0 bases and the J gene lost 0 bases, with 9 bases spanning the gap. The CDR3 DNA follows: TGCGCCAGCAGCCAAGATGGACAGAGCTCCTACGAGCAGTACTTC. Translated, it gives CASSQDGQSSYEQYF.

This clonotype was observed at least ten times. J is TRBJ2-2 and V is TRBV6-1; D is unclear. The CDR3 length is 14 residues. V was shortened by 3 bases and J by 5 bases, with 10 bases between the two germline ends. Germline V gene lookup returns CDR1 MNHNS and CDR2 SASEGT. The CDR3 is CASSDWVGTGELFF. DNA for the CDR3: TGTGCCAGCAGTGACTGGGTTGGAACCGGGGAGCTGTTTTTT.

With regard to this clonotype: Just one base apart from a much larger clone, this may be a read error. The chain joins TRBV5-1 to TRBJ1-1; unclear D gene. Trimming took off 2 bases at V and 3 bases at J, with 17 bases between the two ends. CDR1 is SGHRS, CDR2 YFSETQ, per germline. This CDR3 region has 16 residues. The CDR3: CASSFDAGRPDTEAFF. The CDR3 nucleotides are TGCGCCAGCAGCTTCGATGCGGGTCGGCCGGACACTGAAGCTTTCTTT.

This clonotype was detected many times. The genes are TRBV7-2 and TRBJ2-2, with D tentatively TRBD2 (6 bases). The germline CDR1 and CDR2 sequences are SGHTA and FQGNSA. The CDR3 extends over 15 amino acids. The ends were cut back, 0 bases at V and 1 base at J, with 6 bases in the middle. This CDR3 reads CASSLAGGNTGELFF. The CDR3 bases are TGTGCCAGCAGCTTAGCGGGGGGGAACACCGGGGAGCTGTTTTTT.

In regard to this clonotype: A junction boundary mismatches the germline segment, possibly from a read error. CDR3 amino acids: CASCEEVWVRTEAFF. CDR3 sequence (DNA): TGTGCCAGCTGTGAAGAAGTCTGGGTTAGGACTGAAGCTTTCTTT. The chain uses TRBV6-1 and TRBJ1-1; no clear D. The CDR3 covers 15 residues. The V gene's germline CDR1 is MNHNS and CDR2 SASEGT.

In this sample, this clonotype turned up a few times. This chain joins TRBV19 and TRBJ1-5; weak D call: TRBD1 (6 bases). Trimming removed 7 bases at V and 2 bases at J, with 18 bases between. Germline V gene sequence: CDR1 LNHDA, CDR2 SQIVND (reference sequence). The CDR3 has 16 residues. CDR3 DNA sequence: TGTGCCAGTACCATTTCAGGGGCCTGGGGCAATCAGCCCCAGCATTTT. This codes for CASTISGAWGNQPQHF.

This clonotype was recorded at least ten times. The gene calls are TRBV11-2 and TRBJ2-7, with 8 bases identical to TRBD1. With 6 bases clipped from V and 6 bases from J, the junction kept 7 bases outside the gene matches. This CDR3 has 13 amino acids. Germline V gives CDR1 SGHAT, CDR2 FQNNGV. The DNA of the CDR3 is TGTGCCAGCAGTCCGGACAGGGAGCGCGAGCAGTACTTC. Translated: CASSPDREREQYF.

This clonotype came up many times. The rearrangement joins TRBV7-3 to TRBJ1-1; 7 positions match TRBD1. V dropped 4 bases and J dropped 5; count of bases not matched to a gene: 7. CDR3 length: 14 residues. Per the germline V gene, CDR1 is SGHTA and CDR2 is FQGTGA. CDR3 residues: CASSSAGGSTEAFF. CDR3 coding DNA: TGTGCCAGCAGCTCCGCAGGGGGGTCAACTGAAGCTTTCTTT.

The rearrangement links TRBV11-2 to TRBJ1-1; maybe TRBD1 (5 bases). This CDR3 is 14 amino acids long. Trimming removed 1 base from V and 5 bases from J, with 11 bases in between. From germline, CDR1 is SGHAT and CDR2 FQNNGV. CDR3 protein: CASSLGGGRTEAFF. As DNA, the CDR3 is TGTGCCAGCAGCTTAGGTGGGGGACGGACTGAAGCTTTCTTT.

This clonotype was detected ten times or more. CDR3 in DNA: TGTGCCAGCAGTTACGACGGGTTCTATGGCTACACCTTC. It yields the protein CASSYDGFYGYTF. V usage is TRBV6-5 and J usage is TRBJ1-2, with D uncertain. CDR3 size: 13 residues. Germline lookup yields CDR1 MNHEY and CDR2 SVGAGI. Trimming took off 2 bases at V and 4 bases at J, with 8 bases between the two ends.

This clonotype has at least ten counts. V is TRBV6-1 and J is TRBJ2-7, with TRBD1 identical over 9 bases. V was clipped by 6 bases and J by 5 bases; unmatched bases: 8. Per the germline V gene, CDR1 is MNHNS and CDR2 is SASEGT. The CDR3 has 14 residues. CDR3 nucleotides: TGTGCCAGCAGGATCGGGACAGGGAGACACGAGCAGTACTTC. Protein: CASRIGTGRHEQYF.

At least ten counts were recorded for this clonotype. J is TRBJ1-1 and V is TRBV4-3, with unresolved D. V lost 2 bases and J 0 bases, leaving 28 bases between the germline ends. Germline V gene sequence: CDR1 LGHNA, CDR2 YSLEER. The CDR3 is 21 amino acids. CDR3 sequence reads: CASSQPYPPSDPKTMNTEAFF. Here the CDR3 DNA reads TGCGCCAGCAGCCAACCCTATCCGCCTTCGGACCCCAAGACCATGAACACTGAAGCTTTCTTT.

Only a few counts were recorded for this clonotype. This may be a read error: a much more frequent sequence differs by one nucleotide. V and J are TRBV4-1 and TRBJ2-5; 10 bases are shared with TRBD2. CDR1 is MGHRA, CDR2 YSYEKL, per germline. The CDR3 length is 16 residues. Germline trimming cut 0 bases from V and 7 bases from J; bases unmatched to any gene: 8. The CDR3 here is CASSQDLGTSVGTQYF. The CDR3 DNA reads as TGCGCCAGCAGCCAAGACCTCGGGACTAGCGTAGGGACCCAGTACTTC.

This clonotype was seen a handful of times. The V call is TRBV5-1, the J call TRBJ1-1; TRBD1 aligns across 9 bases. V lost 4 bases to trimming and J lost 4 bases; unmatched junction nucleotides: 8. CDR1 is SGHRS and CDR2 is YFSETQ in the germline V gene. This CDR3 spans 15 amino acids. The CDR3 region is CASSVTGGAGTEAFF. The DNA for the CDR3 is TGCGCCAGCAGCGTTACAGGGGGCGCGGGCACTGAAGCTTTCTTT. Variable domain in full (rest from reference TRBV5-1 and TRBJ1-1): KAGVTQTPRYLIKTRGQQVTLSCSPISGHRSVSWYQQTPGQGLQFLFEYFSETQRNKGNFPGRFSGRQFSNSRSEMNVSTLELGDSALYLCASSVTGGAGTEAFFGQGTRLTVV.

This chain joins TRBV6-5 and TRBJ1-1, with TRBD1 as a possible D gene (6 bases). The CDR3 is 16 residues long. V lost 4 bases, J lost 1 base, and 16 bases lay in between. Germline CDR1 reads MNHEY; CDR2 reads SVGAGI. CDR3 sequence: CASSWGQGLGNTEAFF. In DNA form, the CDR3 reads TGTGCCAGCAGTTGGGGTCAGGGGCTGGGGAACACTGAAGCTTTCTTT.

This clonotype was seen ten or more times. The chain recombines TRBV2 with TRBJ2-7; D not certain. The V gene lost 7 bases and the J gene lost 3 bases, with 16 bases spanning the gap. This CDR3 is built from 14 residues. CDR1 and CDR2 (germline): SNHLY, FYNNEI. The CDR3, as DNA: TGTGCCAGCACCACTCTTCCACACGGCTACGAGCAGTACTTC. Translating gives CASTTLPHGYEQYF.

This clonotype was observed many times. The chain recombines TRBV20-1 with TRBJ2-7; the match to TRBD1 covers 7 bases. The CDR3 is 13 residues long. V lost 3 bases to trimming and J lost 1 base; unmatched junction nucleotides: 3. The germline gives CDR1 DFQATT, CDR2 SNEGSKA (reference sequence). As DNA, the CDR3 is TGCAGTGCTAGGAGGGGGCGATCCTACGAGCAGTACTTC. Amino acids: CSARRGRSYEQYF.

The sample holds a few counts of this clonotype. V and J are TRBV5-1 and TRBJ2-5; weak D call: TRBD2 (6 bases). The CDR3 extends over 14 amino acids. Trimming shortened V by 4 bases and J by 3 bases, and 13 bases separated the two germline ends. Germline V gene sequence: CDR1 SGHRS, CDR2 YFSETQ. As DNA, the CDR3 is TGCGCCAGCAGCCCCCCCTCGGGGGAAGAGACCCAGTACTTC. Amino acids: CASSPPSGEETQYF.

This clonotype appeared many times. V usage is TRBV4-1 and J usage is TRBJ2-7; 8 bases map to TRBD1. Trimming took 4 bases from V and 0 from J; bases not matched to a gene: 14. The germline gives CDR1 MGHRA, CDR2 YSYEKL. The CDR3 sequence is 18 residues long. As DNA, the CDR3 is TGCGCCAGCAGCCCCCAGGGGGCTAGAGGCGTTAGCTCCTACGAGCAGTACTTC. Encoded protein: CASSPQGARGVSSYEQYF.

The J gene is TRBJ2-7, the V gene TRBV20-1; 8 bases align to TRBD1. The V gene's germline CDR1 is DFQATT and CDR2 SNEGSKA (reference sequence). Trimming removed 1 base from V and 7 bases from J; junction bases left unmatched: 9. This CDR3 has 14 amino acids. The CDR3 nucleotides read TGCAGTGCTAGAGGCCAGGGGGCCTCTTGGGAGCAGTACTTC. This gives the protein CSARGQGASWEQYF.

With regard to this clonotype: Possible read error: a much larger clone is one base away. The chain employs TRBV6-4 and TRBJ1-2; TRBD1 matches 7 bases. Germline lookup yields CDR1 MRHNA and CDR2 SNTAGT. Trimming took 8 bases from V and 8 from J; bases not matched to a gene: 17. The CDR3 totals 15 residues. Here the CDR3 reads CASCKTPTGAEGYTF. The CDR3 DNA follows: TGTGCCAGCTGTAAAACCCCCACAGGGGCGGAGGGCTACACCTTC.

This clonotype was counted at least ten times. The rearrangement links TRBV10-3 to TRBJ1-2; D unclear. This CDR3 contains 15 residues. Trimming pared 5 bases from V and 2 bases from J, leaving 15 bases between. Germline lookup yields CDR1 ENHRY and CDR2 SYGVKD. The chain's CDR3 is CAISPGQPQNYGYTF. The DNA of the CDR3 is TGTGCCATCAGTCCCGGGCAGCCTCAAAACTATGGCTACACCTTC.

A remark on this clonotype: A single base separates this from a much larger clone, so it may be a read error. J is TRBJ2-5 and V is TRBV6-2 or TRBV6-3; possible D gene TRBD1, 5 bases. This CDR3 comprises 15 residues. Between the trimmed V and J ends, which lost 7 bases and 1 base, there was a span of 16 bases. The germline gives CDR1 MNHEY, CDR2 SVGEGT. The CDR3 loop reads CASIKDIQVQETQYF. The CDR3 bases are TGTGCCAGCATTAAGGACATACAGGTCCAAGAGACCCAGTACTTC.

This clonotype was seen at least ten times. This sequence joins TRBV6-1 and TRBJ1-1, with 8 bases lining up with TRBD1. The CDR3 sequence is 14 residues long. The germline gives CDR1 MNHNS, CDR2 SASEGT. V was pared by 6 bases and J by 6 bases, with 9 bases of the junction left unmatched. CDR3 bases: TGTGCCAGCAGACCCACCGACAGGGGCCCTGAAGCTTTCTTT. Translation gives CASRPTDRGPEAFF.

This clonotype showed up many times. The chain employs TRBV12-3 or TRBV12-4 and TRBJ1-5; 8 bases fit TRBD1. The CDR3 sequence is 14 residues long. After removal of 4 bases from V and 6 bases from J, the junction contained 5 bases not matched to a gene. The CDR3 nucleotides are TGTGCCAGCAGTTCGCAGGGGGCGAGTCAGCCCCAGCATTTT. It yields the protein CASSSQGASQPQHF.

This clonotype was recorded at least ten times. The chain links TRBV29-1 to TRBJ2-7, with 7 bases aligning to TRBD2. The CDR3 contains 15 residues. With 6 bases clipped from V and 7 bases from J, the junction kept 18 bases outside the gene matches. Germline CDR1 reads SQVTM; CDR2 reads ANQGSEA. The CDR3 spells CSVQTGLSGIREQYF. CDR3 DNA sequence: TGCAGCGTCCAAACGGGACTATCTGGTATACGGGAGCAGTACTTC.

This clonotype was observed many times. The rearrangement links TRBV7-3 to TRBJ1-6; the D gene is possibly TRBD1 (6 bases). Germline lookup yields CDR1 SGHTA and CDR2 FQGTGA. CDR3 length: 15 residues. V lost 5 bases and J lost 10, with 18 bases in between. This CDR3 is CASSPRGGSGSPLHF. The CDR3 DNA sequence: TGTGCCAGCAGCCCAAGGGGGGGGTCTGGATCACCCCTCCACTTT.

The table lists this clonotype with a few counts. This rearrangement joins TRBV2 to TRBJ2-5; the D gene is possibly TRBD1 (5 bases). Germline V CDR1 and CDR2: SNHLY, FYNNEI. The V gene lost 6 bases and the J gene lost 10 bases, with 21 bases spanning the gap. The CDR3 totals 14 residues. The CDR3 reads CASRLGPSTVYQYF. As DNA, the CDR3 is TGTGCCAGCAGGTTGGGCCCCTCGACAGTGTACCAGTACTTC.

On this clonotype: It is likely a read error, because the conserved phenylalanine at the end of the CDR3 is missing. The V call is TRBV29-1, the J call TRBJ2-5, with 7 bases fitting TRBD1. Per the germline V gene, CDR1 is SQVTM and CDR2 is ANQGSEA. The CDR3 has 15 amino acids. The CDR3 DNA follows: TGCAGCGTTGATTCCCCGACAGGGATACAAGAGTCCCAGTACTAC. Residues: CSVDSPTGIQESQYY.